This TCR beta chain came from a study of control samples from healthy donors and cancer patients. CDR3 length equals 15 residues. The V gene's germline CDR1 is MNHEY and CDR2 SVGAGI. V shed 6 bases and J shed 4 bases, with 16 bases lying between them. Profiled with immunoSEQ multiplex PCR; TCRdb holds only in-frame clones, not every one. The repertoire holds fewer than 200,000 clones, with around 88% as singletons. This clonotype was sampled from a woman in her 30s in good health. The V call is TRBV6-5, the J call TRBJ1-5; D is possibly TRBD1 (5 bases). The sequenced sample consisted of blood. In nucleotides, the CDR3 is TGTGCCAGCAGACGAGACAGTTACGGGAATCAGCCCCAGCATTTT. Translating it yields CASRRDSYGNQPQHF.